In this sample, the clone carrying this T cell receptor beta chain turned up a few times. Both previously described methods and listed TCR primers were employed to make bulk TCR libraries. TCRdb reprocessed the PCR reads via MiXCR and lists one record per CDR3 protein. This sample yields over 100,000 distinct CDR3 sequences, of which about 32% are seen a single time; 9.5% to 10% belongs to the top ten. The junction had 12 bases not matched to a gene; V was cut back by 5 bases and J by 1 base. Per germline, CDR1 MNHEY and CDR2 SVGEGT. The CDR3 is 17 amino acids. This record belongs to a study of molecular identifiers for immune sequencing clone quantification.

This TCR was recovered from a human donor in good health. Some libraries in this study had Jurkat cell RNA spiked in. Sequencing used naive CD8+ T cells from blood, with Jurkat cell RNA spiked in. Noted subset: FACS-sorted CD8+CD4-CCR7+CD45RA+ naive T cells. The rearrangement joins TRBV6-2 or TRBV6-3 to TRBJ2-3, with TRBD1 matching 7 bases. CDR3 in DNA: TGTGCCAGCAGTCAAGACAGGGAAGCTCGCGGCACAGATACGCAGTATTTT. It translates to CASSQDREARGTDTQYF.